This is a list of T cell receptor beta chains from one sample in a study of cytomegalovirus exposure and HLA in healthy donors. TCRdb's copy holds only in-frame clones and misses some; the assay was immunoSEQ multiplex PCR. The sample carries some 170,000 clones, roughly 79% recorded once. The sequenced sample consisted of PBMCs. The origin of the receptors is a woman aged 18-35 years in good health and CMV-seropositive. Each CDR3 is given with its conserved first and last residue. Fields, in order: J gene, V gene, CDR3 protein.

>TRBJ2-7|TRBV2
CASSRTSGFAYEQYF
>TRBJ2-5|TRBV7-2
CASSPRLEETQYF
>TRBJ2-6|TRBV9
CASKDGVTSPGANVLTF
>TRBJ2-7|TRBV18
CASSPGTGVFYEQYF
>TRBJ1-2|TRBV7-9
CASSLALQLYGYTF
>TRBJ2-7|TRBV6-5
CASSSHGGEQYF
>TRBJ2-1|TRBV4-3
CASSQDTTSGGWYNEQFF
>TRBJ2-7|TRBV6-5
CATSREYEQYF
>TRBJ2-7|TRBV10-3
CAISEGGGDYEQYF
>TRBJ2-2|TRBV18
CASSRTSGGLTAGELFF
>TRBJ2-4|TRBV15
CATSRDRGQAGGGAKNIQYF
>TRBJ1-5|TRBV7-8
CASSLEGGVQPQHF
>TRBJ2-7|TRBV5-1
CASSSRVGEQYF
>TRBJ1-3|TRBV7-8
CASSPPGQGSSGNTIYF
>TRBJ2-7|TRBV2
CASSGTGSGAYEQYF
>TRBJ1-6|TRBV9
CASSPPGGGNSPLHF
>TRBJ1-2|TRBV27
CASRPMGARHGYTF
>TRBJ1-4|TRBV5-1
CASRDSKGQLFF
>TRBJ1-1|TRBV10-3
CAISPGGVGNTEAFF
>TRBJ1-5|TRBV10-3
CAIRQPEQPQHF
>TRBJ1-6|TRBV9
CASSKRGTANSPLHF
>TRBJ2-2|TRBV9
CASSVAGTTNTGELFF
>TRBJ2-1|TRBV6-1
CASRWQGANEQFF
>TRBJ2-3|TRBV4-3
CASSQEIRSDTQYF
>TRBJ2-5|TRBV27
CASSSLPGELAETQYF
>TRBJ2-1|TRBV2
CASSLLAGGHSEQFF
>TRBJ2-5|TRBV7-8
CASSLGLQNQETQYF
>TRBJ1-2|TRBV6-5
CASSYEAELFYGYTF
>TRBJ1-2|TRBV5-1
CASSWGGHSAGYGYTF
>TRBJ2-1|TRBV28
CASSTLGAGHYNEQFF
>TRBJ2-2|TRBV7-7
CASSTSLYTGELFF
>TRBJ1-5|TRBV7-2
CASSLGWPGNQPQHF
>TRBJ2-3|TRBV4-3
CASSLAGVTDTQYF
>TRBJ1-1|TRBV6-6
CASSSVDRANTEAFF
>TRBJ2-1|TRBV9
CASSVEGEGYNEQFF
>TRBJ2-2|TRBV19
CASSILQGYTGELFF
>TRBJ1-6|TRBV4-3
CASSHNPGQNNSPLHF
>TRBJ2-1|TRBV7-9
CASSSRGIEQFF
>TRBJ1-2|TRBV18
CASSPRGGIYGYTF
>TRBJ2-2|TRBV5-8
CASRPGLAAVTGELFF
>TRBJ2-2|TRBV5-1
CASSFDPTGNTGELFF
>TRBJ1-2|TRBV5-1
CASSLVPRYGYTF
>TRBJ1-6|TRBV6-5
CASRHRQDLHF
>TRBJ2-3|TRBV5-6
CASSSDYNTQYF
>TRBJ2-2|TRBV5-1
CASSLPQWGLNTGELFF
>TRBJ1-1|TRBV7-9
CASSLVSTEAFF
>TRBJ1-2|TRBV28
CASKRPLGQANYGYTF
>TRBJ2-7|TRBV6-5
CASSSQAGGPREQYF
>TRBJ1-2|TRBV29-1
CSAMGQNYGYTF
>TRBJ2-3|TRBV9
CASTPGQGADTQYF
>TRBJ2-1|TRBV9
CASSQARTSGGANEQFF
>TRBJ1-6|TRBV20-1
CSARGAGLHF
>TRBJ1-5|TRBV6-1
CASSEFRQPQHF
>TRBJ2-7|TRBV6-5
CASSYRRGSGEQYF
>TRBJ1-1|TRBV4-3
CASSQDQGANTEAFF
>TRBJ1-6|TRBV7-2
CASSPGTTNSPLHF
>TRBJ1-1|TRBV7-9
CASSLASGTEAFF